Included here is one T cell receptor beta chain sequence, with context. The antigen remains unidentified. PCR was performed using 60 Vbeta and 13 Jbeta primers. The table came from immunoSEQ multiplex PCR; TCRdb's copy has only in-frame clones and leaves some out. The data contain 200,000 to 250,000 clones, about 80% of them singletons. The CDR3 sequence is 14 residues long. Germline V lookup: CDR1 LNHDA, CDR2 SQIVND (reference sequence). The source of the sample is a study of cytomegalovirus exposure and HLA in healthy donors. Study-level findings and limits: Analysis was carried out at a later point, and it linked a missense DCLRE1C variant to TCR beta V- and J-gene trimming.

V gene TRBV19 combines with J gene TRBJ1-5; 9 bases map to TRBD1. Sequencing was carried out using PBMCs. This receptor was identified in a woman in her 40s in good health and CMV-seronegative. This chain's CDR3 is CASDRGNVNQPQHF. CDR3 coding DNA: TGTGCTTCGGACAGGGGCAACGTCAATCAGCCCCAGCATTTT.